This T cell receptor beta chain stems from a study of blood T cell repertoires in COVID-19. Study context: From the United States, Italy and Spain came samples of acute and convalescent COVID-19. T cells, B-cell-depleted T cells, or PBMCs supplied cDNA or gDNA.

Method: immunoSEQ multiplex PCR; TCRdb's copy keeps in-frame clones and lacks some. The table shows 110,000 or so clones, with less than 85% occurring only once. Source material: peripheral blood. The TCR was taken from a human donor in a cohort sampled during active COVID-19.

Here the CDR3 reads CASSSPAGWVISPLHF. In DNA, the CDR3 is TGTGCCAGCAGTTCACCCGCGGGCTGGGTAATTTCACCCCTCCACTTT. The J gene is TRBJ1-6, the V gene TRBV28, with D hard to call. V lost 4 bases and J lost 9, with 19 bases in between. Germline CDR1 and CDR2: MDHEN and SYDVKM. The CDR3 is 16 residues long.